A selection of T cell receptor beta chains follows, all from one sample in a study of T cells expressing NK-cell markers. TCRdb reprocessed the 5' RACE reads and reports one entry per CDR3 protein, with no DNA. The sample totals roughly 350,000 distinct CDR3 sequences. Sequenced: blood T cells: a sorted CD56 or NKG2C T cell subset, CD4+ or CD8+ T cells, or bulk PBMC T cells (not recorded which). All receptors come from a man aged 18-69 years in good health. Each CDR3 is given with its conserved first and last residue.

V	J	CDR3
TRBV7-9	TRBJ2-3	CASSLGLRSTDTQYF
TRBV7-9	TRBJ2-5	CASSPRQASQETQYF
TRBV5-1	TRBJ2-3	CASSRRTRGDTQYF
TRBV3-1	TRBJ2-1	CASSRGGYYNEQFF
TRBV7-8	TRBJ2-5	CASSFRTGVVLGETQYF
TRBV9	TRBJ2-7	CASSPESGGTYEQYF
TRBV15	TRBJ1-1	CATSGDGLNTEAFF
TRBV11-3	TRBJ1-1	CASSRRQGTEAFF
TRBV14	TRBJ2-7	CASSQARWGEPGQYF
TRBV24-1	TRBJ2-1	CATSDPGQSYNEQFF
TRBV11-1	TRBJ2-1	CASSRRSHRSNEQFF
TRBV7-8	TRBJ2-7	CASSHLGQNYEQYF
TRBV28	TRBJ1-2	CASRKGRGRQVGGYTF
TRBV2	TRBJ2-3	CASSEAGGRADTQYF
TRBV29-1	TRBJ1-4	CSVRGDNEKLFF
TRBV9	TRBJ2-3	CASTQGVTDTQYF
TRBV29-1	TRBJ1-4	CSALEGTGDEKLFF
TRBV7-9	TRBJ1-2	CASSLTQGSHGYTF
TRBV6-5	TRBJ2-5	CASSYSFLLQETQYF
TRBV5-1	TRBJ1-2	CASSLGDTRRGYTF
TRBV21-1	TRBJ1-4	CASSKVGTGLATNEKLFFF
TRBV29-1	TRBJ1-2	CSVVTQGYYGYTF
TRBV6-1	TRBJ1-1	CASRQTETSRAFF
TRBV3-1	TRBJ1-3	CASSQRSNTIYF
TRBV11-1	TRBJ2-1	CASSFGTSGYSSYNEQFF
TRBV7-2	TRBJ2-3	CASSSLRRGGTDTQYF
TRBV7-9	TRBJ1-2	CASSSGAVGGYTF
TRBV29-1	TRBJ2-1	CSVEEGLAGDSDGNEQFF
TRBV15	TRBJ1-1	CATSRELVGLSTEAFF
TRBV6-1	TRBJ2-2	CASRPSGGTTGELFF
TRBV6-5	TRBJ2-1	CASSSLAGGLNEQFF
TRBV7-2	TRBJ2-2	CASTPRGAGGRTGELFF
TRBV7-2	TRBJ2-1	CASSWKRSLAYNEQFF
TRBV7-9	TRBJ2-7	CASSRYTDRYSYEQYF
TRBV18	TRBJ2-3	CASSPPRGTASGDTQYF
TRBV20-1	TRBJ2-7	CSARTLAGGRITYEQYF
TRBV6-1	TRBJ2-1	CATQTGQGYNEQFF
TRBV29-1	TRBJ2-7	CSVANRGATYEQYF
TRBV10-3	TRBJ2-5	CATSLQGGETQYF
TRBV15	TRBJ2-4	CATARDRGPKNIQYF
TRBV24-1	TRBJ2-3	CATSDPGTSGRGDTQYF
TRBV7-9	TRBJ1-1	CASSTRGHTEAFF
TRBV6-2/TRBV6-3	TRBJ2-7	CASSYSTNGRRGLGASHEQYF
TRBV5-1	TRBJ1-6	CASSGGAAYNSPLHF
TRBV5-4	TRBJ2-1	CASSLTAGSYNEQFF
TRBV20-1	TRBJ2-4	CSADRGLTKNIQYF
TRBV6-1	TRBJ2-2	CASSVGAGGPTGELFF
TRBV20-1	TRBJ2-7	CSAYGTSGADEQYF
TRBV18	TRBJ1-1	CASSPRTGLQSPEAFF
TRBV9	TRBJ1-1	CASSVNRGRLGNTEAFF
TRBV25-1	TRBJ2-3	CASSDRARYSDTQYF